This T cell receptor beta chain emerged from a study of T-cell reconstitution after alpha-beta-depleted transplantation in children. CDR3 length equals 14 residues. Germline assignment: CDR1 MDHEN and CDR2 SYDVKM. Between the trimmed V and J ends, which lost 3 bases and 0 bases, there was a span of 6 bases. This clonotype was observed a handful of times. Researchers prepared the TCRbeta library using unique molecular identifiers, the study reports. TCRdb itself ran the PCR reads through MiXCR, one entry per CDR3 protein. The table lists 500,000 or so distinct CDR3 sequences, 32% of them singletons, with 2.4% in the top ten.

This clonotype was obtained from a human donor who donated a stem cell graft to a child with aplastic anemia. The rearrangement links TRBV28 to TRBJ1-5; no firm D call. The source was PBMCs from the stem cell graft donor, collected from the stem cell graft. The CDR3 nucleotides are TGTGCCAGCAGTTTCCATGATAGCAATCAGCCCCAGCATTTT. It codes for CASSFHDSNQPQHF. Using reference TRBV28 and TRBJ1-5 for the parts outside the CDR3, the full variable domain is DVKVTQSSRYLVKRTGEKVFLECVQDMDHENMFWYRQDPGLGLRLIYFSYDVKMKEKGDIPEGYSVSREKKERFSLILESASTNQTSMYLCASSFHDSNQPQHFGDGTRLSIL.